Listed below are T cell receptor beta chains from one sample, sequenced in a study of human T cells and chemical hapten exposure. TCRdb re-called the RACE reads through MiXCR, storing one row per CDR3 protein. Here the sample spans about 69,000 distinct CDR3 sequences, around a third being singletons. The starting material was whole blood, obtained in connection with sensitization to the hapten diphenylcyclopropenone (DPC). The source is a man aged 35 to 55 with alopecia areata. Some clones in this sample may be carry-over from other donors' samples. Both conserved end residues are part of each CDR3.

j_gene: TRBJ2-3; v_gene: TRBV20-1; CDR3aa: CSARGGWLGKDTQYF
j_gene: TRBJ1-4; v_gene: TRBV7-9; CDR3aa: CASSLGGQPNEKLFF
j_gene: TRBJ2-1; v_gene: TRBV11-3; CDR3aa: CASSGGLAGYNEQFF
j_gene: TRBJ1-1; v_gene: TRBV7-3; CDR3aa: CASSLTGGTLTEAFF
j_gene: TRBJ2-3; v_gene: TRBV20-1; CDR3aa: CSARPGPQRDTQYF
j_gene: TRBJ2-4; v_gene: TRBV20-1; CDR3aa: CSVKGGRGIAKNIQYF
j_gene: TRBJ2-7; v_gene: TRBV29-1; CDR3aa: CSVADRGHEQYF
j_gene: TRBJ2-7; v_gene: TRBV20-1; CDR3aa: CSAPRLGTSYEQYF
j_gene: TRBJ1-5; v_gene: TRBV6-1; CDR3aa: CASSETFDQPQHF
j_gene: TRBJ1-5; v_gene: TRBV6-5; CDR3aa: CASRSQGAKQPQHF
j_gene: TRBJ2-7; v_gene: TRBV7-9; CDR3aa: CASSSSSVAYEQYF
j_gene: TRBJ1-4; v_gene: TRBV19; CDR3aa: CASSMEGGRQKLFF
j_gene: TRBJ2-3; v_gene: TRBV20-1; CDR3aa: CSARAPAGVTDTQYF
j_gene: TRBJ1-5; v_gene: TRBV28; CDR3aa: CASSLSTGGQPQHF
j_gene: TRBJ2-5; v_gene: TRBV5-1; CDR3aa: CASSPYSQETQYF
j_gene: TRBJ1-1; v_gene: TRBV7-9; CDR3aa: CASSLAPPNTEAFF
j_gene: TRBJ2-1; v_gene: TRBV6-5; CDR3aa: CASSRGQGGYNEQFF
j_gene: TRBJ2-7; v_gene: TRBV24-1; CDR3aa: CATSQSGQPYEQYF